This entry describes one TCR beta chain. Its specificity is not known. The record originates from a study of T cell responses to AZD1222 COVID-19 vaccine. Findings and caveats of the study: Just a handful of people given AZD1222 tested seropositive at baseline.

TCRdb's table, derived via immunoSEQ multiplex PCR, lists solely in-frame clones and lacks some. The sample lists over 110,000 clones; about 90% were seen once. Germline values: CDR1 LNHNV, CDR2 YYDKDF (reference sequence). This CDR3 spans 14 amino acids. Deletions cut 4 bases from V and 6 bases from J, with 13 bases between. The chain carries TRBV15 and TRBJ2-1; no reliable D call. The origin of this receptor is an adult who received the AZD1222 COVID-19 vaccine. Sample: peripheral blood, taken 28 days after the second AZD1222 dose. CDR3 in DNA: TGTGCCACCAGCAATGGGATCCTGCCCAATGAGCAGTTCTTC. Encoded protein: CATSNGILPNEQFF.